The 29 T cell receptor beta chains listed next were all sequenced from one sample in a study of vaccination effects on CD4 cells after COVID-19. Only in-frame clones appear in the TCRdb table, and some are missing; sequencing was by immunoSEQ multiplex PCR. The sample includes roughly 46,000 clones, around 74% seen only once; the top ten take around 15%. Sequencing was preceded by expansion of antigen-specific CD4+ T cells with viral peptide pools in the ViraFEST assay. Cells that had been cultured for nine to eleven days were the source of isolated CD4+ T cells. The vaccine given was either BNT162b2 or mRNA-1273, in two doses. No cognate antigen is known for these TCRs. The sequencing here drew on CD4+ T cells from PBMCs cultured with HCoV-OC43 spike peptides, taken after COVID-19 vaccination. Noted subset: HCoV-OC43 spike overlapping peptide pool stimulation. The receptor source for this set is a human donor who received a COVID-19 vaccine.

CDR3 loop: CASSKTVTDTQYF. For the CDR3, the DNA is TGTGCCAGTAGTAAGACAGTCACAGATACGCAGTATTTT. The chain uses TRBV19 and TRBJ2-3; possibly TRBD1 for D (5 bases). This CDR3 is built from 13 residues. The germline V gene encodes CDR1 LNHDA and CDR2 SQIVND (reference sequence). Trimming took off 4 bases at V and 2 bases at J, with 7 bases between the two ends.

The rearrangement links TRBV15 to TRBJ2-1, with D unclear. Deletions cut 0 bases from V and 10 bases from J, with 22 bases between. The length of the CDR3 is 17 residues. Germline lookup yields CDR1 LNHNV and CDR2 YYDKDF (reference sequence). The CDR3 sequence: CATSRDYGSRPGREQFF. The CDR3 nucleotides read TGTGCCACCAGCAGAGATTACGGTTCAAGGCCGGGTCGGGAGCAGTTCTTC. Looking up the rest from reference TRBV15 and TRBJ2-1 gives the full variable domain: DAMVIQNPRYQVTQFGKPVTLSCSQTLNHNVMYWYQQKSSQAPKLLFHYYDKDFNNEADTPDNFQSRRPNTSFCFLDIRSPGLGDTAMYLCATSRDYGSRPGREQFFGPGTRLTVL.

The CDR3 nucleotides read TGTGCCAGCAGCCCCGCTAGGACCCGACAAGAGACCCAGTACTTC. It translates to CASSPARTRQETQYF. V gene TRBV3-1 (or the pseudogene TRBV3-2) combines with J gene TRBJ2-5; D ambiguous. V gave up 4 bases and J gave up 2 bases, with 14 bases separating them. This CDR3 is built from 15 residues. Germline-derived CDR1 and CDR2 are LGHDT and YNNKEL (reference sequence).

This sequence joins TRBV4-1 and TRBJ2-7; 11 bases line up with TRBD1. The J segment lost 6 bases and the V segment lost 7 bases, leaving 11 bases of the junction unmatched. The CDR3 length is 15 residues. The V gene's germline CDR1 is MGHRA and CDR2 YSYEKL. In nucleotides, the CDR3 is TGCGCCAGCAAACCGGGACAGGGGGGAAAGGGCGAGCAGTACTTC. Its protein product is CASKPGQGGKGEQYF.

In nucleotides, the CDR3 is TGTGCCAGCAGCTTAGGTACTTCCACCGGGGAGCTGTTTTTT. As protein: CASSLGTSTGELFF. The chain uses TRBV11-2 and TRBJ2-2; D gene unclear. CDR1 SGHAT and CDR2 FQNNGV come from the germline V gene. Trimming removed 1 base at V and 4 bases at J, with 7 bases between. CDR3 length: 14 amino acids.

J is TRBJ2-4 and V is TRBV27; TRBD2 aligns across 8 bases. J gave up 10 bases and V 5 bases, and 4 bases lay outside the gene matches. This CDR3 is built from 12 residues. Germline V gene data show CDR1 as MNHEY and CDR2 as SMNVEV (reference sequence). The CDR3 region is CASSSTGGIQYF. The CDR3 DNA sequence: TGTGCCAGCAGTAGTACGGGAGGGATTCAGTACTTC.

The chain has TRBV19 and TRBJ2-7; TRBD2 matches 14 bases. V was pared by 6 bases and J by 1 base, with 2 bases of the junction left unmatched. Germline V CDR1 and CDR2: LNHDA, SQIVND (reference sequence). The CDR3 has 15 amino acids. Written as DNA, the CDR3 is TGTGCCAGTAGCCGACTAGCGGGAGGGTCCTACGAGCAGTACTTC. Translated, it gives CASSRLAGGSYEQYF.

In DNA form, the CDR3 reads TGTGCCAGCAGCCCGACGTTCCTCGGCGAGCAGTACTTC. It is translated as CASSPTFLGEQYF. The chain combines TRBV12-3 or TRBV12-4 with TRBJ2-7, with unresolved D. The V end lost 6 bases, the J end lost 6 bases, and 15 bases lay between the germline ends. CDR3 length equals 13 residues.

CDR3: CASKSVNLAEKLFF. In DNA form, the CDR3 reads TGTGCCAGCAAATCGGTCAATCTGGCGGAAAAACTGTTTTTT. This chain links TRBV6-5 with TRBJ1-4; no clear D. V gave up 7 bases and J gave up 8 bases, with 17 bases separating them. Germline CDR1 reads MNHEY; CDR2 reads SVGAGI. The CDR3 is made up of 14 amino acids.

In its sample, this clone was seen once. The V and J genes are TRBV25-1 and TRBJ1-2; D not certain. Trimming stripped 4 bases from V and 4 bases from J, with 13 bases between. Germline CDR1 and CDR2: MGHDK and SYGVNS. The CDR3 is 14 residues long. In DNA, the CDR3 is TGTGCCAGCAGTGGGCCCGTGGAACTCTATGGCTACACCTTC. It encodes CASSGPVELYGYTF.

The chain couples TRBV18 to TRBJ1-3; no clear D gene. CDR3 size: 14 residues. V lost 3 bases to trimming and J lost 0 bases, with 6 bases between them. The germline V gene has CDR1 KGHSH and CDR2 LQKENI. The CDR3 region has the DNA TGTGCCAGCTCACCCCTCAACTCTGGAAACACCATATATTTT. Encoded protein: CASSPLNSGNTIYF.

This clone was observed a handful of times. The chain has TRBV6-1 and TRBJ1-2, with D perhaps matching TRBD1 (6 bases). The CDR3 extends over 15 amino acids. V lost 2 bases and J lost 5, with 15 bases in between. The germline gives CDR1 MNHNS, CDR2 SASEGT. Written as DNA, the CDR3 is TGTGCCAGCAGTGAATCGTGGGGGCAGGGGTATGGCTACACCTTC. Translation gives CASSESWGQGYGYTF.

The CDR3 DNA follows: TGCAGTGCTAGTCCCGGGGGGGCTAGCGGGACCTACGAGCAGTACTTC. It is translated as CSASPGGASGTYEQYF. The chain carries TRBV20-1 and TRBJ2-7; 9 bases are a match to TRBD2. The CDR3 totals 16 residues. After removal of 3 bases from V and 2 bases from J, the junction contained 11 bases not matched to a gene. Germline CDR1 and CDR2: DFQATT and SNEGSKA (reference sequence).

This clone was detected ten times or more. The rearrangement links TRBV24-1 to TRBJ2-5; D is perhaps TRBD2 (6 bases). In germline, CDR1 is KGHDR, CDR2 SFDVKD. This CDR3 comprises 15 residues. V was trimmed by 3 bases and J by 5 bases, leaving 15 bases between them. Here the CDR3 reads CATSDASGGRETQYF. The DNA for the CDR3 is TGTGCCACCAGTGATGCTTCCGGGGGACGGGAGACCCAGTACTTC.

This CDR3 is CASTSHRVEETQYF. CDR3 bases: TGCGCCAGCACTAGCCACAGGGTGGAAGAGACCCAGTACTTC. The V and J genes are TRBV5-1 and TRBJ2-5; D is possibly TRBD1 (6 bases). There are 14 residues in the CDR3. Germline assignment: CDR1 SGHRS and CDR2 YFSETQ. With 6 bases removed from V and 3 bases from J, the gap between germline ends came to 15 bases.

The rearrangement uses TRBV5-8 and TRBJ1-4; D is ambiguous. Germline V gene sequence: CDR1 SGHTS, CDR2 YDEGEE. The germline V and J ends were trimmed by 0 bases and 7 bases, with 19 bases remaining between them. The CDR3 loop spans 17 amino acids. CDR3 protein: CASSLESMWGRREKLFF. The CDR3 DNA reads as TGTGCCAGCAGCTTGGAATCTATGTGGGGTCGGCGTGAAAAACTGTTTTTT.

The J gene is TRBJ1-5, the V gene TRBV13; D is undetermined. Germline V gene data show CDR1 as PRHDT and CDR2 as FYEKMQ (reference sequence). The V end was cut by 5 bases, the J end by 4 bases, with 18 bases between. This CDR3 contains 16 residues. The CDR3: CASSPILKRVNQPQHF. The CDR3 nucleotides are TGTGCCAGCAGCCCCATCCTTAAGAGGGTGAATCAGCCCCAGCATTTT.

V is TRBV4-1 and J is TRBJ2-2, with 8 nucleotides matching TRBD2. CDR3 length: 17 residues. From germline, CDR1 is MGHRA and CDR2 YSYEKL. Trimming at V came to 1 base and at J to 7 bases, leaving 11 bases not matched to a gene. CDR3 in amino acids: CASSQGVTGGRGGELFF. CDR3 in DNA: TGCGCCAGCAGCCAAGGTGTAACGGGGGGGCGGGGCGGGGAGCTGTTTTTT.

This clone was detected only a few times. The CDR3 sequence: CASSTSGTYNEQFF. CDR3 coding DNA: TGTGCCAGCAGCACCAGCGGGACCTACAATGAGCAGTTCTTC. The rearrangement joins TRBV7-9 to TRBJ2-1, with 7 bases that match TRBD2. CDR1 SEHNR and CDR2 FQNEAQ come from the germline V gene (reference sequence). Trimming took 5 bases from V and 2 from J; bases not matched to a gene: 3. The CDR3 is made up of 14 amino acids. Complete variable domain (other parts from reference TRBV7-9 and TRBJ2-1): DTGVSQNPRHKITKRGQNVTFRCDPISEHNRLYWYRQTLGQGPEFLTYFQNEAQLEKSRLLSDRFSAERPKGSFSTLEIQRTEQGDSAMYLCASSTSGTYNEQFFGPGTRLTVL.

The rearrangement uses TRBV28 and TRBJ1-2; weak D call: TRBD1 (5 bases). This CDR3 has 15 amino acids. V was trimmed by 2 bases and J by 8 bases, leaving 18 bases between them. Looked up from germline, CDR1 is MDHEN and CDR2 is SYDVKM. CDR3 loop: CASSLSTKGRGGYTF. CDR3 sequence (DNA): TGTGCCAGCAGTTTAAGCACGAAGGGAAGGGGAGGCTACACCTTC.

The chain combines TRBV6-1 with TRBJ2-7; 7 bases map to TRBD2. Germline V gene data show CDR1 as MNHNS and CDR2 as SASEGT. V gave up 2 bases and J gave up 1 base; unmatched junction bases: 5. The length of the CDR3 is 15 residues. The CDR3 sequence is CASSEITSASYEQYF. CDR3 DNA sequence: TGTGCCAGCAGTGAAATCACTAGCGCGTCCTACGAGCAGTACTTC.

This chain joins TRBV6-1 and TRBJ2-1; tentatively, D is TRBD2 (6 bases). This CDR3 spans 18 amino acids. Germline CDR1 MNHNS, CDR2 SASEGT. With 3 bases removed from V and 4 bases from J, the gap between germline ends came to 22 bases. CDR3 sequence: CASSEQPLEGLRYNEQFF. The CDR3 coding sequence is TGTGCCAGCAGTGAGCAACCTTTGGAGGGGCTGCGATACAATGAGCAGTTCTTC.

V usage is TRBV25-1 and J usage is TRBJ1-1; D remains unclear. Germline lookup yields CDR1 MGHDK and CDR2 SYGVNS. The CDR3 has 11 residues. Trimming pared 4 bases from V and 10 bases from J, leaving 10 bases between. The CDR3 coding sequence is TGTGCCAGCAGTGGAGGGTACAGAGCTTTCTTT. Protein: CASSGGYRAFF.

This rearrangement joins TRBV6-1 to TRBJ1-2, with 9 bases that match TRBD1. Germline CDR1 is MNHNS and CDR2 is SASEGT. The V gene end was trimmed by 1 base and the J gene end by 6 bases; junction bases not matched to a gene: 3. This CDR3 has 14 residues. CDR3 in amino acids: CASSEGTGEDGYTF. CDR3 nucleotide sequence: TGTGCCAGCAGTGAAGGGACAGGGGAAGATGGCTACACCTTC.

The J gene is TRBJ2-1, the V gene TRBV2; 10 nucleotides agree with TRBD2. The CDR3 totals 18 residues. J lost 5 bases, V lost 6 bases, and 16 bases had no gene match. CDR1 and CDR2 (germline): SNHLY, FYNNEI. In nucleotides, the CDR3 is TGTGCCAGCAGGCAAACCCTCTGGGGTAGCGGGGGGCACAATGAGCAGTTCTTC. Its translation is CASRQTLWGSGGHNEQFF.

In this sample, this clone turned up once. V is TRBV11-2 and J is TRBJ2-2, with 7 bases that match TRBD2. CDR1 and CDR2 (germline): SGHAT, FQNNGV. The V and J ends lost 1 base and 1 base, in that order; junction bases with no gene match: 3. The CDR3 has 16 amino acids. The CDR3 is CASSLGPSGNTGELFF. Written as DNA, the CDR3 is TGTGCCAGCAGCTTAGGCCCTAGCGGGAACACCGGGGAGCTGTTTTTT.

This clone has only one observation. The rearrangement uses TRBV7-8 and TRBJ2-7; 9 nucleotides line up with TRBD2. The CDR3 extends over 13 amino acids. CDR1 is SGHVS, CDR2 FQNEAQ, per germline. The trim removed 8 bases at V and 5 bases at J, leaving 7 bases unmatched. CDR3 region: CASAGGAVNEQYF. The CDR3 nucleotides are TGTGCCAGCGCGGGGGGGGCCGTCAACGAGCAGTACTTC.

This clone was counted once. The chain carries TRBV9 and TRBJ2-6, with D uncertain. V lost 3 bases and J lost 0, with 16 bases in between. Germline values: CDR1 SGDLS, CDR2 YYNGEE. The CDR3 has 18 amino acids. Written as DNA, the CDR3 is TGTGCCAGCAGCGACGGTAACGGGCGGCGCTCTGGGGCCAACGTCCTGACTTTC. Translated, it gives CASSDGNGRRSGANVLTF.

The chain has TRBV5-1 and TRBJ2-1; TRBD2 agrees at 11 bases. The CDR3 has 16 amino acids. Per germline, CDR1 SGHRS and CDR2 YFSETQ. Trimming at V came to 4 bases and at J to 1 base, leaving 4 bases not matched to a gene. The CDR3 protein is CASSDSGRGSYNEQFF. The CDR3, as DNA: TGCGCCAGCAGCGATAGCGGGAGGGGATCCTACAATGAGCAGTTCTTC. Together with reference TRBV5-1 and TRBJ2-1, the CDR3 gives the full variable domain: KAGVTQTPRYLIKTRGQQVTLSCSPISGHRSVSWYQQTPGQGLQFLFEYFSETQRNKGNFPGRFSGRQFSNSRSEMNVSTLELGDSALYLCASSDSGRGSYNEQFFGPGTRLTVL.